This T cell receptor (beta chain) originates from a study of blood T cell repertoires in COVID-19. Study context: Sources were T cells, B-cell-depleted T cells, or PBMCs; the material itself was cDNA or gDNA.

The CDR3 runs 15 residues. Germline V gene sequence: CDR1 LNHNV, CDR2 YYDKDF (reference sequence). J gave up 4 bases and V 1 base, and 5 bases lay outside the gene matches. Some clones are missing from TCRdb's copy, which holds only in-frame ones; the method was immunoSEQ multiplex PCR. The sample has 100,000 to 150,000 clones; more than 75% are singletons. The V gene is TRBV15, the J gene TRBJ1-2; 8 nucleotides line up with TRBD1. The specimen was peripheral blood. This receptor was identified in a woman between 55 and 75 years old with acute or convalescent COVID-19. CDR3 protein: CATSRGGQGIYGYTF. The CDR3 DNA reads TGTGCCACCAGCAGAGGAGGACAGGGTATCTATGGCTACACCTTC.